The rows below give T cell receptor beta chains drawn from one sample of a study of human T cells and chemical hapten exposure. TCRdb used MiXCR to reprocess the RACE reads, holding one entry per CDR3 protein. The sample yields fewer than 200,000 distinct CDR3 sequences, about 30% seen once. The sequencing here drew on whole blood, taken in connection with sensitization to the hapten diphenylcyclopropenone (DPC). Every receptor here comes from a young woman with alopecia areata. Some clones in this sample may be carry-over from other donors' samples. CDR3s include the opening cysteine and the closing phenylalanine or tryptophan. D genes are given only for firm matches. Clone size appears in some rows only: once, few, many, or a class for an expanded clone.

abundance	len	v_gene	d_gene	j_gene	CDR3aa	CDR3nt
many	14	TRBV9	TRBD1	TRBJ1-6	CASSAGTGDSPLHF	TGTGCCAGCAGCGCGGGGACAGGCGATTCACCCCTCCACTTT
few	15	TRBV9	TRBD2	TRBJ2-1	CASSHRGGGTGEQFF	TGTGCCAGCAGCCACCGGGGGGGTGGTACGGGTGAGCAGTTCTTC
NA	15	TRBV29-1	TRBD1	TRBJ1-2	CSVVPGTGLNYGYTF	TGCAGCGTTGTCCCCGGGACAGGGCTTAACTATGGCTACACCTTC
NA	15	TRBV4-3	NA	TRBJ1-5	CASSQEWGQNQPQHF	TGCGCCAGCAGCCAAGAATGGGGGCAGAATCAGCCCCAGCATTTT
few	12	TRBV29-1	NA	TRBJ1-2	CSVEESGYGYTF	TGCAGCGTTGAAGAGTCTGGCTATGGCTACACCTTC
NA	14	TRBV3-1	NA	TRBJ1-2	CASSQKAGAAGYTF	TGTGCCAGCAGCCAAAAGGCGGGGGCGGCTGGCTACACCTTC
NA	15	TRBV18	TRBD1	TRBJ1-5	CASSPSRTGNQPQHF	TGTGCCAGCTCACCCTCAAGGACAGGGAATCAGCCCCAGCATTTT
few	12	TRBV6-2/TRBV6-3	NA	TRBJ1-5	CASRYRNQPQHF	TGTGCCAGCAGATACAGGAATCAGCCCCAGCATTTT
many	14	TRBV12-5	TRBD1	TRBJ2-2	CASGRTGLTGELFF	TGTGCTAGTGGTAGGACAGGATTGACGGGGGAGCTGTTTTTT
NA	16	TRBV7-9	TRBD1	TRBJ2-7	CASSPGTGRSSYEQYF	TGTGCCAGCAGCCCCGGGACAGGGAGGAGCTCCTACGAGCAGTACTTC
NA	15	TRBV4-1	NA	TRBJ1-6	CASNLLTAGKSPLHF	TGCGCCAGTAATCTCTTGACAGCTGGAAAATCACCCCTCCACTTT
few	14	TRBV2	TRBD2	TRBJ2-1	CASSGPRREGEQFF	TGTGCCAGCAGTGGACCTCGCCGGGAGGGTGAGCAGTTCTTC
NA	14	TRBV9	NA	TRBJ2-7	CASSPRDVTYEQYF	TGTGCCAGCAGCCCCCGGGACGTTACCTACGAGCAGTACTTC
NA	13	TRBV29-1	NA	TRBJ2-7	CRVEDGRFYEQYF	TGCAGAGTTGAAGATGGGCGGTTCTACGAGCAGTACTTC
few	20	TRBV4-3	TRBD1	TRBJ1-6	CASSQVGQGPERSPNSPLHF	TGCGCCAGCAGCCAAGTGGGACAGGGGCCTGAACGATCACCTAATTCACCCCTCCACTTT
NA	15	TRBV4-1	NA	TRBJ2-7	CASSPRASLNYEQYF	TGCGCCAGCAGCCCGCGGGCCTCATTAAACTACGAGCAGTACTTC
NA	14	TRBV6-2/TRBV6-3	NA	TRBJ1-3	CASSYSKAGNTIYF	TGTGCCAGCAGTTACTCGAAAGCGGGAAACACCATATATTTT
once	15	TRBV10-3	TRBD2	TRBJ2-7	CAISAFVGTSNEQYF	TGTGCCATCAGCGCCTTCGTCGGGACTAGCAACGAGCAGTACTTC
few	12	TRBV6-2/TRBV6-3	NA	TRBJ2-1	CASSYQAGEQFF	TGTGCCAGCAGTTACCAGGCTGGTGAGCAGTTCTTC
NA	16	TRBV20-1	NA	TRBJ2-3	CSARDRGRGSTDTQYF	TGCAGTGCTAGAGATCGGGGGCGGGGGAGCACAGATACGCAGTATTTT
NA	13	TRBV4-1	TRBD1	TRBJ2-7	CASSQGQGGEQYF	TGCGCCAGCAGCCAAGGACAGGGTGGTGAGCAGTACTTC
many	13	TRBV10-2	TRBD1	TRBJ2-7	CASSDRGTYEQYF	TGCGCCAGCAGTGACAGGGGGACCTACGAGCAGTACTTC
few	13	TRBV27	NA	TRBJ1-1	CASSRTSWTEAFF	TGTGCCAGCAGCAGGACCAGTTGGACTGAAGCTTTCTTT
NA	15	TRBV19	NA	TRBJ2-6	CASSRGRTGANVLTF	TGTGCCAGTAGTCGAGGGAGAACTGGGGCCAACGTCCTGACTTTC
NA	14	TRBV4-2	NA	TRBJ2-1	CASSPTGGHREQFF	TGTGCCAGCAGCCCTACCGGGGGCCACAGGGAGCAGTTCTTC
NA	14	TRBV2	TRBD1	TRBJ2-7	CASTDRPLGYEQYF	TGTGCCAGTACGGACAGGCCCCTAGGGTACGAGCAGTACTTC
few	12	TRBV13	TRBD2	TRBJ2-7	CASSIGRPEQYF	TGTGCCAGCAGCATCGGGAGGCCCGAGCAGTACTTC
few	15	TRBV7-9	NA	TRBJ2-4	CASSHYWGGKNIQYF	TGTGCCAGCAGCCATTATTGGGGTGGCAAAAACATTCAGTACTTC
few	17	TRBV4-2	NA	TRBJ2-3	CASSQDWRTWSTDTQYF	TGTGCCAGCAGCCAAGATTGGAGGACTTGGAGCACAGATACGCAGTATTTT
NA	15	TRBV6-1	TRBD1	TRBJ1-1	CASSEMGTGRTEAFF	TGTGCCAGCAGTGAAATGGGGACAGGGCGGACTGAAGCTTTCTTT
NA	15	TRBV6-2/TRBV6-3	TRBD2	TRBJ2-1	CASSSPGLPRDEQFF	TGTGCCAGCAGTTCGCCGGGACTACCAAGGGATGAGCAGTTCTTC
NA	11	TRBV20-1	NA	TRBJ2-7	CSANLAPGQYF	TGCAGTGCTAATTTAGCCCCAGGGCAGTACTTC
few	15	TRBV5-1	TRBD2	TRBJ2-7	CASSFLAGGSYEQYF	TGCGCCAGCAGCTTCTTAGCGGGGGGTTCCTACGAGCAGTACTTC
NA	15	TRBV7-9	TRBD1	TRBJ2-5	CASSGQGVERETQYF	TGTGCCAGCAGCGGACAGGGGGTCGAAAGAGAGACCCAGTACTTC
NA	12	TRBV20-1	NA	TRBJ2-3	CSAREQVYTQYF	TGCAGTGCTAGGGAACAGGTTTATACGCAGTATTTT
few	18	TRBV12-5	NA	TRBJ2-3	CASGLVRDGSTRTDTQYF	TGTGCTAGTGGTTTGGTACGTGACGGTTCTACTCGCACAGATACGCAGTATTTT
NA	13	TRBV11-1	NA	TRBJ2-7	CASSVTPSNEQYF	TGTGCCAGCAGCGTCACGCCCTCCAACGAGCAGTACTTC
NA	13	TRBV4-2	NA	TRBJ2-2	CASSQAEAGELFF	TGTGCCAGCAGCCAAGCTGAAGCCGGGGAGCTGTTTTTT
NA	12	TRBV24-1	NA	TRBJ1-1	CATGDTGEKAFF	TGTGCCACCGGGGACACCGGAGAAAAAGCTTTCTTT
medium-sized	13	TRBV20-1	TRBD2	TRBJ2-1	CSATSGVNNEQFF	TGCAGCGCGACTAGCGGCGTAAACAATGAGCAGTTCTTC
NA	12	TRBV29-1	NA	TRBJ2-7	CSVVVSSYEQYF	TGCAGCGTTGTGGTCAGCTCCTACGAGCAGTACTTC
few	17	TRBV25-1	NA	TRBJ2-1	CASSEPVGDSSYNEQFF	TGTGCCAGCAGTGAACCCGTAGGGGATAGCTCCTACAATGAGCAGTTCTTC
NA	14	TRBV29-1	NA	TRBJ2-3	CSAARATVPDTQYF	TGCAGCGCCGCCCGGGCCACAGTCCCAGATACGCAGTATTTT
NA	16	TRBV7-7	TRBD2	TRBJ2-5	CASSLAQGLAEETQYF	TGTGCTAGCAGCTTAGCGCAGGGACTAGCGGAAGAGACCCAGTACTTC
once	14	TRBV9	NA	TRBJ1-2	CASSVDKGTYGYTF	TGTGCCAGCAGCGTAGATAAGGGGACCTATGGCTACACCTTC
few	13	TRBV27	TRBD1	TRBJ1-4	CASWDRVKEKLFF	TGTGCCAGCTGGGACAGGGTGAAAGAAAAACTGTTTTTT
NA	14	TRBV29-1	NA	TRBJ2-5	CSVEDYDGVETQYF	TGCAGCGTTGAAGATTATGATGGAGTGGAGACCCAGTACTTC
NA	11	TRBV6-2/TRBV6-3	NA	TRBJ1-1	CASSYGWSAFF	TGTGCCAGCAGTTACGGGTGGTCAGCTTTCTTT
few	17	TRBV4-2	NA	TRBJ2-7	CASSQVWAASSRYEQYF	TGTGCCAGCAGCCAAGTCTGGGCCGCTAGCAGTCGATACGAGCAGTACTTC
many	13	TRBV10-3	NA	TRBJ1-2	CAIERGRTNGYTF	TGTGCCATCGAACGCGGGAGGACAAATGGCTACACCTTC
NA	16	TRBV18	NA	TRBJ2-7	CASSSSHRGRVDEQYF	TGTGCCAGCTCATCCTCCCACCGAGGCAGGGTGGACGAGCAGTACTTC
NA	15	TRBV6-2/TRBV6-3	TRBD1	TRBJ1-4	CASSTPGQGDEKLFF	TGTGCCAGCAGTACGCCGGGACAGGGGGATGAAAAACTGTTTTTT
few	12	TRBV20-1	NA	TRBJ1-1	CSLTTENTEAFF	TGCAGTTTGACTACGGAGAACACTGAAGCTTTCTTT
NA	10	TRBV29-1	NA	TRBJ1-2	CSVGRRGYTF	TGCAGCGTGGGCAGAAGGGGCTACACCTTC
few	14	TRBV6-2/TRBV6-3	TRBD2	TRBJ2-7	CASSAGTSAYEQYF	TGTGCCAGCAGTGCCGGGACTAGCGCCTACGAGCAGTACTTC
NA	15	TRBV9	NA	TRBJ1-5	CANSARGYSNQPQHF	TGTGCCAACAGCGCCAGGGGCTATAGCAATCAGCCCCAGCATTTT